Below, one TCR beta chain is given with its context. This sample is drawn from a study of blood T cell repertoires in COVID-19. Sequencing was performed with immunoSEQ multiplex PCR; in TCRdb, only in-frame clones are kept and a portion is missing. Here the sample spans fewer than 400,000 clones, around nine tenths being singletons. Trimming removed 3 bases from V and 9 bases from J; junction bases left unmatched: 13. This CDR3 is built from 15 residues. CDR1 and CDR2 (germline): MDHEN, SYDVKM. The clonotype was recovered from a man aged 25-45 years who had recovered from COVID-19. The specimen sequenced was PBMCs or T cells enriched from blood (not recorded which). The chain carries TRBV28 and TRBJ2-7; TRBD1 aligns across 8 bases. The CDR3 DNA follows: TGTGCCAGCAGTTTTTCCGCGGGACAGGCTAGGGGGCAGTACTTC. Residues: CASSFSAGQARGQYF. Drawing the rest from reference TRBV28 and TRBJ2-7, the complete variable domain is DVKVTQSSRYLVKRTGEKVFLECVQDMDHENMFWYRQDPGLGLRLIYFSYDVKMKEKGDIPEGYSVSREKKERFSLILESASTNQTSMYLCASSFSAGQARGQYFGPGTRLTVT.